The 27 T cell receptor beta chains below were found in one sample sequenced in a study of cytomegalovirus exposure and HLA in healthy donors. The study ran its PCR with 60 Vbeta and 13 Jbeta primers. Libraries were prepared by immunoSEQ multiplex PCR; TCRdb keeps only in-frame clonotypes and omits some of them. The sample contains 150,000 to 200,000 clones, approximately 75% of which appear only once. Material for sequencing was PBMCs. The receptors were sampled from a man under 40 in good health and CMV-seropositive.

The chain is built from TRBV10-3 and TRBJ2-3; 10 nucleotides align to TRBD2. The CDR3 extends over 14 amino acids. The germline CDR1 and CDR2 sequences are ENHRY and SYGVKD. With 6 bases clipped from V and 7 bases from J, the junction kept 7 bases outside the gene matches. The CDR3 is CAIRESGGVNTQYF. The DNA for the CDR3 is TGTGCCATCAGGGAAAGCGGGGGGGTAAATACGCAGTATTTT.

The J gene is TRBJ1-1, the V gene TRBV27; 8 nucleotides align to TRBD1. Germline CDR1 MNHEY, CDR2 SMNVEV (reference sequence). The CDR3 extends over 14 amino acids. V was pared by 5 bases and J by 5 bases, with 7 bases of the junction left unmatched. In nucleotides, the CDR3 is TGTGCCAGCAGTGTCCAGGGGGCTGGTACTGAAGCTTTCTTT. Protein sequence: CASSVQGAGTEAFF.

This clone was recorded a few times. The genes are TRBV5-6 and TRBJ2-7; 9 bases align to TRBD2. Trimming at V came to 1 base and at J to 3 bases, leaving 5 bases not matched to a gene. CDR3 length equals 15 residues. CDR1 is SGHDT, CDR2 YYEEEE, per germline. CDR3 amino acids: CASSLRGGAHYEQYF. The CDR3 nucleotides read TGTGCCAGCAGCTTGCGCGGGGGGGCCCACTACGAGCAGTACTTC.

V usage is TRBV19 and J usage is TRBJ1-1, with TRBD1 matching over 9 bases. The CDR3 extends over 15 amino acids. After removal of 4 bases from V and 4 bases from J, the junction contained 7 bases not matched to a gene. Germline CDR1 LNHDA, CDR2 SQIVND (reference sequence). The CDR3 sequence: CASSTTGGWGTEAFF. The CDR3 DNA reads TGTGCCAGTAGTACAACAGGGGGCTGGGGCACTGAAGCTTTCTTT.

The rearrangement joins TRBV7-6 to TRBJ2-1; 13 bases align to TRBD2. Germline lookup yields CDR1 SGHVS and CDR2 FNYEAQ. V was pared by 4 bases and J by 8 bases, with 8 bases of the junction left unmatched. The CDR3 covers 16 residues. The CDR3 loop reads CASSSELAGGLDEQFF. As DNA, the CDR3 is TGTGCCAGCAGCTCGGAACTAGCGGGGGGGTTGGATGAGCAGTTCTTC.

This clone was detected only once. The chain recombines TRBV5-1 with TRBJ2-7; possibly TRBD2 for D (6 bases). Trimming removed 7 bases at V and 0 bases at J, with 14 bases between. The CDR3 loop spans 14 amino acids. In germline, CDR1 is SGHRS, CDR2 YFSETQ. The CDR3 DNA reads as TGCGCCAGCTCCCTTAGCGGAAGCTCCTACGAGCAGTACTTC. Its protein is CASSLSGSSYEQYF.

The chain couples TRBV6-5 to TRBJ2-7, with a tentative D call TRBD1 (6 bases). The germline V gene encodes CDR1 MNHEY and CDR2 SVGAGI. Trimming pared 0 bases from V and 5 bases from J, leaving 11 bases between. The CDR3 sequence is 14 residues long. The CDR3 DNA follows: TGTGCCAGCAGTTACTCGTGGACAGACAACGAGCAGTACTTC. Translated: CASSYSWTDNEQYF.

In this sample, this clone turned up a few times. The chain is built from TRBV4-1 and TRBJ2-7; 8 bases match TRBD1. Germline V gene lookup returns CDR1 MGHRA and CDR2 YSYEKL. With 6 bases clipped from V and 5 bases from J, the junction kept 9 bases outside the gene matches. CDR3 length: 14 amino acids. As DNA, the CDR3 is TGCGCCAGCAGTCGAGGACAGGGTTTGGACGAGCAGTACTTC. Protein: CASSRGQGLDEQYF.

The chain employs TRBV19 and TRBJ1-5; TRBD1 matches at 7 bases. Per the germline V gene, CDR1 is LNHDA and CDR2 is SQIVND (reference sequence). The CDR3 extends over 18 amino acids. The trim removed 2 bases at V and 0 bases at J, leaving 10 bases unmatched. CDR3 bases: TGTGCCAGTAGTATACAAGGGGGCCCCCTCTATAGCAATCAGCCCCAGCATTTT. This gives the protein CASSIQGGPLYSNQPQHF.

The CDR3 coding sequence is TGCGCCAGCAGCCAAGGACAGGGGGCTCGTGAAAAACTGTTTTTT. It encodes CASSQGQGAREKLFF. This chain joins TRBV4-3 and TRBJ1-4; 10 bases line up with TRBD1. Germline lookup yields CDR1 LGHNA and CDR2 YSLEER. V lost 1 base and J lost 7; bases outside the gene matches: 3. CDR3 length equals 15 residues.

CDR3 loop: CASSPGADTEAFF. DNA of the CDR3: TGTGCCAGCTCACCAGGAGCAGACACTGAAGCTTTCTTT. J is TRBJ1-1 and V is TRBV18; no clear D gene. Germline V gives CDR1 KGHSH, CDR2 LQKENI. Trimming cost V 2 bases and J 3 bases, with 7 bases left between them. CDR3 length: 13 amino acids.

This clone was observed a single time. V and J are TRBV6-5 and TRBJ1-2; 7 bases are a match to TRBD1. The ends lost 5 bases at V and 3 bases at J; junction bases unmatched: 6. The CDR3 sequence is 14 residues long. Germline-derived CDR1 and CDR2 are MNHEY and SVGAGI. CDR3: CASSSGQEYYGYTF. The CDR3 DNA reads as TGTGCCAGCAGTAGTGGACAGGAATACTATGGCTACACCTTC.

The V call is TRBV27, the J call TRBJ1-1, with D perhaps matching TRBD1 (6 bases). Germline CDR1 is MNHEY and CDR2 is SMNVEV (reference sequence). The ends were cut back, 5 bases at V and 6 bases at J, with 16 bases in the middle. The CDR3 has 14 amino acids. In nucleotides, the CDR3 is TGTGCCAGCAGTCCTACAGGGTTGCCGGCTGAAGCTTTCTTT. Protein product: CASSPTGLPAEAFF.

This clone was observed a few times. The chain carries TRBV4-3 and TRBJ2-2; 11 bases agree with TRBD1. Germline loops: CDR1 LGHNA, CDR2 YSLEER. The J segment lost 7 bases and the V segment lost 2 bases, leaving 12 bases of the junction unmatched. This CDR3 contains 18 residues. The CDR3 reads CASSQNTGTGGSSGELFF. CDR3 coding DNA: TGCGCCAGCAGCCAAAACACCGGGACAGGGGGGTCGAGCGGGGAGCTGTTTTTT.

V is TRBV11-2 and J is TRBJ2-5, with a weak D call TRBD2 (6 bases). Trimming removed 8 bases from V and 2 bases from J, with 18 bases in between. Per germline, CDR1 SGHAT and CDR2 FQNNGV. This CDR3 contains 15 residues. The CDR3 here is CASVTGLLPQETQYF. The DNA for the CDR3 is TGTGCCAGCGTCACGGGACTCCTCCCTCAAGAGACCCAGTACTTC.

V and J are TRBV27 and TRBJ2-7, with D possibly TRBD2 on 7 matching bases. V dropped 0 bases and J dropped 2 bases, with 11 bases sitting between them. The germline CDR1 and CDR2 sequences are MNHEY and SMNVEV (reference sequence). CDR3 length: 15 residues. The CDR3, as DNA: TGTGCCAGCAGTTTATCGAGGGAGGGGGCCTACGAGCAGTACTTC. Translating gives CASSLSREGAYEQYF.

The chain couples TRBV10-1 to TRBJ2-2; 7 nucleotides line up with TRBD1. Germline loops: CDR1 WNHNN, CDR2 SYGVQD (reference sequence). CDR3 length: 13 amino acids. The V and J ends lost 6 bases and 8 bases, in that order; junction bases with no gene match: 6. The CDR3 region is CASRTGPGGELFF. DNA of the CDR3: TGCGCCAGCAGGACAGGGCCCGGGGGGGAGCTGTTTTTT.

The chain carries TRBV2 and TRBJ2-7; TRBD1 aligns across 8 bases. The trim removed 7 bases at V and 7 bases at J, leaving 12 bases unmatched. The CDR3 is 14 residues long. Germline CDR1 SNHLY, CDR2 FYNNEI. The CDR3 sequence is CASTRTGMVEEQYF. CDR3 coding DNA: TGTGCCAGCACCCGGACAGGGATGGTGGAAGAGCAGTACTTC. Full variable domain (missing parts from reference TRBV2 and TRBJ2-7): EPEVTQTPSHQVTQMGQEVILRCVPISNHLYFYWYRQILGQKVEFLVSFYNNEISEKSEIFDDQFSVERPDGSNFTLKIRSTKLEDSAMYFCASTRTGMVEEQYFGPGTRLTVT.

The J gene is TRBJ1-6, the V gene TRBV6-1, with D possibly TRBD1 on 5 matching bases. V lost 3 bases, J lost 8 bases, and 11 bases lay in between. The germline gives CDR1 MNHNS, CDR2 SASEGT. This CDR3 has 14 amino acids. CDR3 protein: CASSEARVDSPLHF. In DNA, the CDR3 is TGTGCCAGCAGTGAGGCCAGGGTGGATTCACCCCTCCACTTT.

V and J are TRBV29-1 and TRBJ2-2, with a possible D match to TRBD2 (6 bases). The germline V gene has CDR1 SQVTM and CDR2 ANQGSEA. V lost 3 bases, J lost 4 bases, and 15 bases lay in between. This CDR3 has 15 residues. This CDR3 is CSVEALGGGTGELFF. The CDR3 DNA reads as TGCAGCGTTGAGGCCTTGGGGGGAGGCACCGGGGAGCTGTTTTTT.

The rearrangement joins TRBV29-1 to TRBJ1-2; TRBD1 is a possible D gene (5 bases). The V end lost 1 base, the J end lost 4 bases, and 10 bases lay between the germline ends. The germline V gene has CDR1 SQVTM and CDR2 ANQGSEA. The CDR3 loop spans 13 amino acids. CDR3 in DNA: TGCAGCGTTGAAGGTCAGGGAACCTATGGCTACACCTTC. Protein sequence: CSVEGQGTYGYTF.

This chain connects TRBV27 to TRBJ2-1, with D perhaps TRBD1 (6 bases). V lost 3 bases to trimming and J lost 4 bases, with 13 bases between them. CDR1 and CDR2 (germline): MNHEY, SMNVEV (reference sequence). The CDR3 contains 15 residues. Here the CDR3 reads CASSFPTGSYNEQFF. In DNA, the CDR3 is TGTGCCAGCAGTTTCCCGACAGGATCTTACAATGAGCAGTTCTTC.

CDR3 loop: CASSLLAGGPWSYEQYF. CDR3 DNA sequence: TGTGCCAGCAGCTTACTAGCGGGGGGGCCATGGTCCTACGAGCAGTACTTC. The chain combines TRBV5-5 with TRBJ2-7, with 13 nucleotides matching TRBD2. Germline V CDR1 and CDR2: SGHKS, YYEKEE (reference sequence). The CDR3 runs 17 residues. Trimming removed 2 bases from V and 1 base from J; junction bases left unmatched: 6.

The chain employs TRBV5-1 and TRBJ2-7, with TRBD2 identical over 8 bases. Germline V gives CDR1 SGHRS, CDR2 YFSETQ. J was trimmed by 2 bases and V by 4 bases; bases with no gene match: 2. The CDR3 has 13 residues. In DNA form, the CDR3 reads TGCGCCAGCAGCATCGGGGGGGCCTACGAGCAGTACTTC. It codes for CASSIGGAYEQYF. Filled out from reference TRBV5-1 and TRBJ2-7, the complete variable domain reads KAGVTQTPRYLIKTRGQQVTLSCSPISGHRSVSWYQQTPGQGLQFLFEYFSETQRNKGNFPGRFSGRQFSNSRSEMNVSTLELGDSALYLCASSIGGAYEQYFGPGTRLTVT.

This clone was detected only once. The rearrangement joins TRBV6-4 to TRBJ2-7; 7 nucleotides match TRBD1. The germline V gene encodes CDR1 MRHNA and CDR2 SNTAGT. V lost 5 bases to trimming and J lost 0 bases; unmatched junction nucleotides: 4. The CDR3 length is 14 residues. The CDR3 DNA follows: TGTGCCAGCAGTCTGACAGGGACCTCCTACGAGCAGTACTTC. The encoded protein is CASSLTGTSYEQYF.

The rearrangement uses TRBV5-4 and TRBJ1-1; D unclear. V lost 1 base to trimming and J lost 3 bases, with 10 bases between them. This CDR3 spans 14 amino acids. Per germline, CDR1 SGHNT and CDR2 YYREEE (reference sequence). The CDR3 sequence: CASSLSPVDTEAFF. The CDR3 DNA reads TGTGCCAGCAGCTTGTCCCCGGTGGACACTGAAGCTTTCTTT.

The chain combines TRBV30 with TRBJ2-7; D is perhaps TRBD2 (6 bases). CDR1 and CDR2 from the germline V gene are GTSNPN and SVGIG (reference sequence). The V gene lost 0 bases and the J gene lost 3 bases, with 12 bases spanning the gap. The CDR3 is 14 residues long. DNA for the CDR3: TGTGCCTGGAGTGTGGGGGGTAAGGGCTACGAGCAGTACTTC. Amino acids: CAWSVGGKGYEQYF.